The next 29 T cell receptor beta chains were all read from a single sample in a study of T cells generated in artificial thymic organoids. Semi-nested PCR with reverse primers in the TRAC or TRBC constant regions amplified each chain separately. TCRdb analysed the 5' RACE reads with MiXCR anew, one entry per CDR3 protein. The profile shows 5,000 to 6,500 distinct CDR3 sequences, around 30% of them singletons. The sample taken for sequencing was naive CD8+ T cells from blood. Indicated subset: CD3+TCRalphabeta+CD8SP T cells; for blood, CD45RO-CCR7+ naive CD8+ T cells. These receptors were taken from a human donor who gave cord blood stem cells for thymic organoid culture, a cardiac surgery patient who gave postnatal thymus, or a blood donor (not recorded which).

This clonotype appeared a few times. This chain joins TRBV5-5 and TRBJ2-6; the match to TRBD1 covers 8 bases. In germline, CDR1 is SGHKS, CDR2 YYEKEE (reference sequence). The CDR3 is 19 residues long. The V gene end was trimmed by 3 bases and the J gene end by 0 bases; junction bases not matched to a gene: 11. CDR3 in DNA: TGTGCCAGCAGCTGGACTCCCGGGACAGGCGTCTCTGGGGCCAACGTCCTGACTTTC. Amino acid sequence: CASSWTPGTGVSGANVLTF.

The chain links TRBV28 to TRBJ2-7; 7 nucleotides match TRBD1. Germline V gene data show CDR1 as MDHEN and CDR2 as SYDVKM. The CDR3 length is 19 residues. Trimming took 4 bases from V and 3 from J; bases not matched to a gene: 21. CDR3 nucleotide sequence: TGTGCCAGCAGTTCGACGTATGCCGGGACAGAGTGGTTCGTCTACGAGCAGTACTTC. Its protein is CASSSTYAGTEWFVYEQYF. The full variable domain, with the rest looked up from reference TRBV28 and TRBJ2-7, is DVKVTQSSRYLVKRTGEKVFLECVQDMDHENMFWYRQDPGLGLRLIYFSYDVKMKEKGDIPEGYSVSREKKERFSLILESASTNQTSMYLCASSSTYAGTEWFVYEQYFGPGTRLTVT.

A remark on this clonotype: A clone one base away is much larger, so this may be a read error. The J gene is TRBJ2-3, the V gene TRBV5-1; TRBD1 matches at 9 bases. V trimming: 2 bases; J trimming: 2 bases; junction bases outside the gene matches: 3. The CDR3 is 15 amino acids. Germline V gives CDR1 SGHRS, CDR2 YFSETQ. CDR3 nucleotide sequence: TGCGCCAGCAGCTTCGCACAGGGGGCCACAGATACGCAGTATTTT. This gives the protein CASSFAQGATDTQYF.

This clonotype occurred a few times. The chain recombines TRBV4-2 with TRBJ2-1, with 7 bases lining up with TRBD2. V gave up 0 bases and J gave up 1 base; unmatched junction bases: 0. Germline CDR1 and CDR2: LGHNA and YNFKEQ. The CDR3 sequence is 15 residues long. CDR3 DNA: TGTGCCAGCAGCCAAGATAGCGGGTCCTACAATGAGCAGTTCTTC. Its protein is CASSQDSGSYNEQFF.

A word on this clonotype: A single base separates this from a much larger clone, so it may be a read error. This chain joins TRBV27 and TRBJ2-3, with 9 bases aligning to TRBD1. The germline gives CDR1 MNHEY, CDR2 SMNVEV (reference sequence). The length of the CDR3 is 13 residues. The chain's CDR3 is CAGSLEDRGTQYF. DNA for the CDR3: TGTGCCGGCAGTTTGGAGGACAGGGGAACGCAGTATTTT.

Comment on this clonotype: The CDR3 end shows no conserved phenylalanine or tryptophan, and so a read error is likely. The V gene is TRBV6-2 or TRBV6-3, the J gene TRBJ2-4; the match to TRBD2 covers 8 bases. The V segment lost 7 bases and the J segment 1 base; nucleotides outside the gene matches: 9. The CDR3 is 16 amino acids. Germline assignment: CDR1 MNHEY and CDR2 SVGEGT. CDR3 sequence reads: CASTGRAGLAKNIQYI. CDR3 coding DNA: TGTGCCAGCACCGGGAGGGCCGGGTTGGCCAAAAACATTCAGTACATC.

This chain connects TRBV21-1 to TRBJ1-1. TRBV21-1 is termed a pseudogene. CDR3 length: 14 amino acids. The CDR3 DNA reads as TGTGCCAGCAGCTTTTTAGAACTGAACACTGAAGCTTTCTTT. Its translation is CASSFLELNTEAFF.

This clonotype has more than one count but fewer than ten. V gene TRBV15 combines with J gene TRBJ2-3; possibly TRBD1 for D (5 bases). CDR1 and CDR2 from the germline V gene are LNHNV and YYDKDF (reference sequence). V was shortened by 0 bases and J by 2 bases, with 6 bases between the two germline ends. CDR3 size: 14 residues. Here the CDR3 reads CATSREDNTDTQYF. CDR3 nucleotide sequence: TGTGCCACCAGCAGAGAGGACAACACAGATACGCAGTATTTT.

Within the sample, this clonotype is medium-sized. The V gene is TRBV7-3, the J gene TRBJ2-3; TRBD1 matches 7 bases. The CDR3 spans 16 residues. In germline, CDR1 is SGHTA, CDR2 FQGTGA. V lost 5 bases to trimming and J lost 4 bases; unmatched junction nucleotides: 12. Here the CDR3 DNA reads TGTGCCAGCAGCCCCATAGAGGGGGCGAGGTCAGATACGCAGTATTTT. It encodes CASSPIEGARSDTQYF.

Sample share makes this clonotype medium-sized (0.01 to 0.1%). The chain uses TRBV9 and TRBJ1-1, with 11 bases matching TRBD1. V shed 4 bases, J shed 4 bases, and the junction held 3 bases outside the gene matches. The V gene's germline CDR1 is SGDLS and CDR2 YYNGEE. The CDR3 sequence is 14 residues long. In nucleotides, the CDR3 is TGTGCCAGCAGCACAGGACAGGGGGCCACTGAAGCTTTCTTT. This translates into CASSTGQGATEAFF.

By frequency in the sample, this clonotype is medium-sized (0.01 to 0.1%). V gene TRBV12-3 or TRBV12-4 combines with J gene TRBJ2-3; TRBD2 aligns across 10 bases. The CDR3 is made up of 15 amino acids. The V segment lost 4 bases and the J segment 3 bases; nucleotides outside the gene matches: 4. CDR3 in DNA: TGTGCCAGCAGTTCCGCTAGCGGGGGTACAGATACGCAGTATTTT. It encodes CASSSASGGTDTQYF.

The J gene is TRBJ2-2, the V gene TRBV18; D might be TRBD2 (5 bases). The CDR3 is 16 amino acids. Germline CDR1 and CDR2: KGHSH and LQKENI. The germline V and J ends were trimmed by 2 bases and 1 base, with 11 bases remaining between them. The CDR3 nucleotides are TGTGCCAGCTCACCAGTCCTTCGGGGGAACACCGGGGAGCTGTTTTTT. Protein product: CASSPVLRGNTGELFF.

This clonotype was picked up a small number of times. This chain's CDR3 is CASSFHRTGPYF. The CDR3 bases are TGTGCCAGCAGTTTCCACAGGACAGGGCCGTACTTC. The V and J genes are TRBV12-3 or TRBV12-4 and TRBJ2-7, with 8 positions matching TRBD1. The CDR3 extends over 12 amino acids. The J segment lost 12 bases and the V segment lost 3 bases, leaving 7 bases of the junction unmatched.

The table lists this clonotype with a few counts. The V and J genes are TRBV6-1 and TRBJ2-7; D perhaps matches TRBD2 (5 bases). Trimming pared 2 bases from V and 2 bases from J, leaving 10 bases between. The CDR3 length is 14 residues. The germline V gene encodes CDR1 MNHNS and CDR2 SASEGT. The CDR3, as DNA: TGTGCCAGCAGTGAAAGTGCGGGCCCCTACGAGCAGTACTTC. Its protein product is CASSESAGPYEQYF.

The V gene is TRBV29-1, the J gene TRBJ1-3; 7 positions match TRBD1. V was pared by 6 bases and J by 2 bases, with 13 bases of the junction left unmatched. The CDR3 has 16 amino acids. Germline loops: CDR1 SQVTM, CDR2 ANQGSEA. The CDR3 region is CSVAGTADDPGNTIYF. In nucleotides, the CDR3 is TGCAGCGTCGCCGGGACAGCCGACGATCCTGGAAACACCATATATTTT.

Worth noting for this clonotype: At one of its ends the junction is not consistent with the germline gene, which may arise from a read error. V gene TRBV27 combines with J gene TRBJ1-5; possible D gene TRBD1, 5 bases. The CDR3 extends over 15 amino acids. Germline V gene sequence: CDR1 MNHEY, CDR2 SMNVEV (reference sequence). CDR3 coding DNA: TGTGCCGGCAGTTCGGTACAGGAAAGTGATCAGCCCCAGCATTTT. It specifies CAGSSVQESDQPQHF.

This clonotype has just a few counts. This sequence joins TRBV7-9 and TRBJ2-7; D might be TRBD2 (6 bases). Trimming shortened V by 5 bases and J by 1 base, and 12 bases separated the two germline ends. Germline CDR1 SEHNR, CDR2 FQNEAQ (reference sequence). The CDR3 runs 14 residues. The CDR3 is CASSGAGTSYEQYF. DNA of the CDR3: TGTGCCAGCAGCGGAGCCGGGACTTCCTACGAGCAGTACTTC.

The chain has TRBV23-1 and TRBJ2-7; no clear D gene. TRBV23-1 is given ORF status, its function remaining uncertain. With 3 bases removed from V and 3 bases from J, the gap between germline ends came to 9 bases. The CDR3 runs 13 residues. The CDR3 DNA sequence: TGCGCCAGCAGTCATGCAGGATACTACGAGCAGTACTTC. This encodes CASSHAGYYEQYF.

A single count supports this clonotype. V is TRBV29-1 and J is TRBJ2-7; the D gene could be TRBD1 or TRBD2 (5 bases each). Trimming removed 3 bases from V and 6 bases from J, with 18 bases in between. The CDR3 extends over 14 amino acids. Per germline, CDR1 SQVTM and CDR2 ANQGSEA. The CDR3 here is CSVEGRSGLGEQYF. In DNA form, the CDR3 reads TGCAGCGTTGAGGGACGGTCGGGTCTCGGCGAGCAGTACTTC.

This clonotype was seen only a few times. V usage is TRBV27 and J usage is TRBJ2-7; TRBD1 matches at 9 bases. J lost 3 bases, V lost 5 bases, and 5 bases had no gene match. This CDR3 is 14 amino acids long. Germline V gives CDR1 MNHEY, CDR2 SMNVEV (reference sequence). The CDR3 loop is CASSPGTGNYEQYF. CDR3 DNA sequence: TGTGCCAGCAGTCCGGGGACAGGGAACTACGAGCAGTACTTC.

This clonotype has just a few counts. The chain joins TRBV7-9 to TRBJ2-7; no clear D gene. The CDR3 is made up of 17 amino acids. The ends were cut back, 4 bases at V and 4 bases at J, with 23 bases in the middle. Germline loops: CDR1 SEHNR, CDR2 FQNEAQ (reference sequence). CDR3 nucleotide sequence: TGTGCCAGCAGCTCAATCGCCGGCCAGGTAAATCGGTACGAGCAGTACTTC. Translated: CASSSIAGQVNRYEQYF.

This clonotype qualifies as medium-sized (0.01 to 0.1%). The rearrangement uses TRBV4-1 and TRBJ2-7, with TRBD1 identical over 8 bases. The length of the CDR3 is 15 residues. From germline, CDR1 is MGHRA and CDR2 YSYEKL. With 4 bases clipped from V and 2 bases from J, the junction kept 7 bases outside the gene matches. CDR3: CASSRTQGATYEQYF. For the CDR3, the DNA is TGCGCCAGCAGCCGAACGCAGGGGGCCACCTACGAGCAGTACTTC.

The chain combines TRBV15 with TRBJ2-2, with 8 bases matching TRBD1. V shed 5 bases, J shed 4 bases, and the junction held 6 bases outside the gene matches. There are 15 residues in the CDR3. Germline CDR1 LNHNV, CDR2 YYDKDF (reference sequence). The CDR3 nucleotides are TGTGCCACCAGCGGGCGGACAGGGAGCACCGGGGAGCTGTTTTTT. It translates to CATSGRTGSTGELFF.

By its share, this clonotype is medium-sized. This chain joins TRBV19 and TRBJ2-1, with 7 positions matching TRBD2. V shed 6 bases and J 1 base; nucleotides not matched to a gene: 6. Germline-derived CDR1 and CDR2 are LNHDA and SQIVND (reference sequence). The CDR3 has 15 residues. The CDR3: CASSLGLVSYNEQFF. Here the CDR3 DNA reads TGTGCCAGTAGCCTCGGACTAGTATCCTACAATGAGCAGTTCTTC. The whole variable domain, filled in from reference TRBV19 and TRBJ2-1, reads DGGITQSPKYLFRKEGQNVTLSCEQNLNHDAMYWYRQDPGQGLRLIYYSQIVNDFQKGDIAEGYSVSREKKESFPLTVTSAQKNPTAFYLCASSLGLVSYNEQFFGPGTRLTVL.

This sequence joins TRBV27 and TRBJ2-5; D not resolved. Germline loops: CDR1 MNHEY, CDR2 SMNVEV (reference sequence). There are 13 residues in the CDR3. V was shortened by 3 bases and J by 5 bases, with 10 bases between the two germline ends. The CDR3 protein is CASSLSLGETQYF. Here the CDR3 DNA reads TGTGCCAGCAGTTTGAGCCTGGGGGAGACCCAGTACTTC.

The rearrangement uses TRBV7-9 and TRBJ1-4; D unclear. From germline, CDR1 is SEHNR and CDR2 FQNEAQ (reference sequence). Trimming took off 5 bases at V and 0 bases at J, with 16 bases between the two ends. The CDR3 is made up of 17 amino acids. The CDR3 DNA sequence: TGTGCCAGCAGCGCGACTGGTCTTTATGCAACTAATGAAAAACTGTTTTTT. Its protein product is CASSATGLYATNEKLFF. Drawing the rest from reference TRBV7-9 and TRBJ1-4, the complete variable domain is DTGVSQNPRHKITKRGQNVTFRCDPISEHNRLYWYRQTLGQGPEFLTYFQNEAQLEKSRLLSDRFSAERPKGSFSTLEIQRTEQGDSAMYLCASSATGLYATNEKLFFGSGTQLSVL.

This clonotype was counted between two and nine times. V usage is TRBV24-1 and J usage is TRBJ2-2; maybe TRBD1 (6 bases). The CDR3 is 14 residues long. Germline values: CDR1 KGHDR, CDR2 SFDVKD. The germline V and J ends were trimmed by 7 bases and 4 bases, with 12 bases remaining between them. CDR3 amino acids: CATRGTLSTGELFF. Here the CDR3 DNA reads TGTGCCACCAGAGGGACATTGTCCACCGGGGAGCTGTTTTTT.

Within the sample, this clonotype is medium-sized. This rearrangement joins TRBV7-2 to TRBJ2-3; 14 bases are shared with TRBD2. Germline V CDR1 and CDR2: SGHTA, FQGNSA. The CDR3 is 16 residues long. V trimming: 4 bases; J trimming: 3 bases; junction bases outside the gene matches: 3. Here the CDR3 DNA reads TGTGCCAGCAGCTGGGGGACTAGCGGGAGTACAGATACGCAGTATTTT. This translates into CASSWGTSGSTDTQYF.

This clonotype was recorded once. The V gene is TRBV6-2 or TRBV6-3, the J gene TRBJ2-3; unclear D gene. V was cut by 2 bases and J by 5 bases, with 14 bases left in between. CDR1 and CDR2 (germline): MNHEY, SVGEGT. The CDR3 spans 15 residues. This CDR3 reads CASSYGGYAQDTQYF. CDR3 DNA: TGTGCCAGCAGTTACGGCGGTTATGCACAAGATACGCAGTATTTT.